These 31 T cell receptor beta chains were sequenced from one sample in a study of blood T cell repertoires in COVID-19 (dated by TCRdb to between 2020 and 2021). Library preparation used the immunoSEQ multiplex PCR assay. TCRdb re-hosts the immuneACCESS table, in-frame sequences only. Its copies lack some clones; in the studies checked, an unresolved V gene accounts for under half of them, and the cause for the rest is not known. This sample is represented by about 54,000 clones; 80% to 90% of them were singletons. The ten largest clonotypes hold roughly 5.7% of the sample. Source material: peripheral blood. These receptors were taken from a woman aged 55-69 years with acute or convalescent COVID-19.

This clone was picked up a small number of times. The chain uses TRBV24-1 and TRBJ2-1; maybe TRBD2 (6 bases). Germline V gives CDR1 KGHDR, CDR2 SFDVKD. The CDR3 totals 16 residues. V was clipped by 3 bases and J by 0 bases, with 11 bases between them. The CDR3: CATSDADYLSYNEQFF. Written as DNA, the CDR3 is TGTGCCACCAGTGATGCGGACTACCTCTCCTACAATGAGCAGTTCTTC.

The J gene is TRBJ2-5, the V gene TRBV5-1, with D perhaps matching TRBD1 (5 bases). The V and J ends lost 1 base and 3 bases respectively, with 7 bases between them. This CDR3 has 13 residues. Germline values: CDR1 SGHRS, CDR2 YFSETQ. The CDR3 is CASSLSGKETQYF. CDR3 nucleotides: TGCGCCAGCAGCTTGTCAGGGAAAGAGACCCAGTACTTC.

This chain uses TRBV18 with TRBJ1-1, with TRBD1 as a possible D gene (6 bases). The germline V and J ends were trimmed by 5 bases and 6 bases, with 13 bases remaining between them. CDR1 is KGHSH, CDR2 LQKENI, per germline. This CDR3 is 13 amino acids long. The CDR3 reads CASSVTGSSEAFF. CDR3 nucleotides: TGTGCCAGCTCAGTGACAGGCTCGTCTGAAGCTTTCTTT. The full variable domain, rest sourced from reference TRBV18 and TRBJ1-1, is NAGVMQNPRHLVRRRGQEARLRCSPMKGHSHVYWYRQLPEEGLKFMVYLQKENIIDESGMPKERFSAEFPKEGPSILRIQQVVRGDSAAYFCASSVTGSSEAFFGQGTRLTVV.

The rearrangement uses TRBV10-3 and TRBJ1-5; possible D gene TRBD1, 6 bases. The CDR3 loop spans 14 amino acids. Germline assignment: CDR1 ENHRY and CDR2 SYGVKD. The ends were cut back, 6 bases at V and 3 bases at J, with 12 bases in the middle. CDR3 nucleotide sequence: TGTGCCATCAGCACAGGGAACAACAATCAGCCCCAGCATTTT. This encodes CAISTGNNNQPQHF.

V usage is TRBV5-4 and J usage is TRBJ2-7, with D possibly matching TRBD1 (6 bases). The germline gives CDR1 SGHNT, CDR2 YYREEE (reference sequence). The CDR3 spans 14 residues. V dropped 4 bases and J dropped 8 bases, with 19 bases sitting between them. The CDR3: CASSEGQNQRKQYF. In nucleotides, the CDR3 is TGTGCCAGCAGCGAAGGACAGAATCAGAGGAAGCAGTACTTC.

This chain connects TRBV12-3 or TRBV12-4 to TRBJ1-2; TRBD1 might be the D (5 bases). This CDR3 spans 13 amino acids. V was shortened by 3 bases and J by 6 bases, with 11 bases between the two germline ends. CDR3 amino acids: CASSFGRADGYTF. The CDR3 DNA follows: TGTGCCAGCAGTTTCGGCAGGGCCGATGGCTACACCTTC.

V gene TRBV28 combines with J gene TRBJ1-2; 9 bases are shared with TRBD1. CDR3 length: 15 amino acids. After removal of 6 bases from V and 4 bases from J, the junction contained 9 bases not matched to a gene. Germline V gene sequence: CDR1 MDHEN, CDR2 SYDVKM. Here the CDR3 DNA reads TGTGCCAGCAGAGCCCCCGGGACAGGGTCCTATGGCTACACCTTC. Protein product: CASRAPGTGSYGYTF.

The V gene is TRBV18, the J gene TRBJ1-1; D is uncertain. This CDR3 has 16 residues. The germline gives CDR1 KGHSH, CDR2 LQKENI. The ends were cut back, 2 bases at V and 7 bases at J, with 20 bases in the middle. The CDR3 region has the DNA TGTGCCAGCTCACCAGATCGACACCGTCAAGGCGATGAAGCTTTCTTT. Translation gives CASSPDRHRQGDEAFF.

V usage is TRBV3-1 (or the pseudogene TRBV3-2) and J usage is TRBJ2-1, with D perhaps matching TRBD2 (6 bases). Germline V gives CDR1 LGHDT, CDR2 YNNKEL (reference sequence). Trimming took 1 base from V and 9 from J, leaving 10 bases between them. The CDR3 length is 13 residues. CDR3 in DNA: TGTGCCAGCAGCCAAGGACCGGGGGTTGAGCAGTTCTTC. The encoded protein is CASSQGPGVEQFF.

J is TRBJ1-6 and V is TRBV14, with D possibly being TRBD1 (6 bases). V gave up 3 bases and J gave up 11 bases, with 14 bases separating them. The CDR3 has 14 amino acids. The germline V gene has CDR1 SGHDN and CDR2 FVKESK. CDR3 in DNA: TGTGCCAGCAGCCATCAACAGGGTCGCGCACCCCTCCACTTT. It yields the protein CASSHQQGRAPLHF.

The genes are TRBV12-5 and TRBJ2-1; 8 nucleotides agree with TRBD2. The V gene end was trimmed by 5 bases and the J gene end by 7 bases; junction bases not matched to a gene: 13. Germline CDR1 is LGHNT and CDR2 is FRNRAP. The CDR3 has 16 amino acids. As DNA, the CDR3 is TGTGCTAGTGGTCCCCCCGGGGGGGCCGTGAGAAATGAGCAGTTCTTC. It encodes CASGPPGGAVRNEQFF.

This chain links TRBV19 with TRBJ2-7, with D tentatively TRBD1 (6 bases). There are 13 residues in the CDR3. Germline lookup yields CDR1 LNHDA and CDR2 SQIVND (reference sequence). V was trimmed by 5 bases and J by 3 bases, leaving 11 bases between them. CDR3 sequence reads: CASSLGQFYEQYF. As DNA, the CDR3 is TGTGCCAGTAGTCTAGGACAGTTCTACGAGCAGTACTTC.

The chain links TRBV5-1 to TRBJ2-7; tentatively, D is TRBD2 (6 bases). This CDR3 contains 12 residues. The V end lost 8 bases, the J end lost 6 bases, and 15 bases lay between the germline ends. Germline CDR1 SGHRS, CDR2 YFSETQ. The CDR3 nucleotides read TGCGCCAGTACGGAAAGTAGCGGCGAGCAGTACTTC. It yields the protein CASTESSGEQYF.

This chain uses TRBV5-6 with TRBJ2-5; TRBD2 is a possible D gene (6 bases). CDR1 and CDR2 (germline): SGHDT, YYEEEE. V lost 5 bases and J lost 11, with 13 bases in between. The CDR3 extends over 11 amino acids. The CDR3 DNA is TGTGCCAGCAGTTTCGGGGGTAGGCAGTACTTC. Translated, it gives CASSFGGRQYF.

The CDR3 sequence: CASSPRQASYNEQFF. CDR3 bases: TGTGCCAGCAGCCCTCGACAGGCGTCCTACAATGAGCAGTTCTTC. The gene calls are TRBV7-9 and TRBJ2-1, with a possible D match to TRBD1 (6 bases). Germline CDR1 and CDR2: SEHNR and FQNEAQ (reference sequence). Trimming took off 5 bases at V and 1 base at J, with 12 bases between the two ends. CDR3 length: 15 residues.

The chain uses TRBV28 and TRBJ2-7; possibly TRBD2 for D (5 bases). CDR1 is MDHEN and CDR2 is SYDVKM in the germline V gene. Trimming removed 7 bases at V and 2 bases at J, with 15 bases between. The CDR3 runs to 14 residues. CDR3 coding DNA: TGTGCCAGCACCCCCCTGGACGGGACCTACGAGCAGTACTTC. Its protein product is CASTPLDGTYEQYF. Based on the CDR3 plus reference TRBV28 and TRBJ2-7, the full variable domain is DVKVTQSSRYLVKRTGEKVFLECVQDMDHENMFWYRQDPGLGLRLIYFSYDVKMKEKGDIPEGYSVSREKKERFSLILESASTNQTSMYLCASTPLDGTYEQYFGPGTRLTVT.

The chain combines TRBV28 with TRBJ1-6, with a tentative D call TRBD1 (5 bases). V lost 7 bases and J lost 7, with 11 bases in between. Germline-derived CDR1 and CDR2 are MDHEN and SYDVKM. This CDR3 comprises 13 residues. The CDR3: CASTGTANSPLHF. CDR3 in DNA: TGTGCCAGCACCGGGACTGCAAATTCACCCCTCCACTTT.

V gene TRBV6-5 combines with J gene TRBJ2-2; D is unresolved. This CDR3 is 12 amino acids long. With 8 bases removed from V and 6 bases from J, the gap between germline ends came to 10 bases. Germline V gene lookup returns CDR1 MNHEY and CDR2 SVGAGI. The CDR3 loop is CASLSSAGELFF. CDR3 DNA: TGTGCCAGCCTTTCGTCGGCCGGGGAGCTGTTTTTT.

The gene calls are TRBV12-3 or TRBV12-4 and TRBJ1-4; 7 bases align to TRBD1. The V segment lost 6 bases and the J segment 10 bases; nucleotides outside the gene matches: 5. This CDR3 spans 12 amino acids. CDR3 in amino acids: CASRGQVGKLFF. CDR3 nucleotides: TGTGCCAGCAGAGGACAGGTTGGAAAACTGTTTTTT.

In its sample, this clone was seen a few times. V gene TRBV6-5 combines with J gene TRBJ2-7, with 8 bases fitting TRBD1. Per germline, CDR1 MNHEY and CDR2 SVGAGI. V dropped 6 bases and J dropped 5; count of bases not matched to a gene: 3. This CDR3 spans 12 amino acids. The CDR3 sequence: CASRDRDHEQYF. DNA of the CDR3: TGTGCCAGCAGGGACAGGGACCACGAGCAGTACTTC.

The J gene is TRBJ1-3, the V gene TRBV15, with no clear D. Germline assignment: CDR1 LNHNV and CDR2 YYDKDF (reference sequence). This CDR3 region has 16 residues. V lost 0 bases to trimming and J lost 0 bases, with 9 bases between them. The CDR3 DNA follows: TGTGCCACCAGCAGAGATCTGACACACTCTGGAAACACCATATATTTT. This gives the protein CATSRDLTHSGNTIYF.

The chain carries TRBV10-3 and TRBJ1-6; D unresolved. This CDR3 region has 14 residues. The ends were cut back, 4 bases at V and 2 bases at J, with 6 bases in the middle. Germline-derived CDR1 and CDR2 are ENHRY and SYGVKD. The CDR3 DNA reads as TGTGCCATCAGTGGTGGGCCCTATAATTCACCCCTCCACTTT. It is translated as CAISGGPYNSPLHF.

The V gene is TRBV19, the J gene TRBJ1-5; possible D gene TRBD1, 5 bases. The germline gives CDR1 LNHDA, CDR2 SQIVND (reference sequence). The CDR3 spans 17 residues. V lost 2 bases and J lost 4, with 18 bases in between. The CDR3 nucleotides are TGTGCCAGTAGTATAATAGGGTCAGGGAAGGGGAATCAGCCCCAGCATTTT. Protein product: CASSIIGSGKGNQPQHF.

The V call is TRBV19, the J call TRBJ2-1; maybe TRBD2 (5 bases). The CDR3 has 15 residues. Germline lookup yields CDR1 LNHDA and CDR2 SQIVND (reference sequence). V was trimmed by 3 bases and J by 7 bases, leaving 16 bases between them. CDR3 nucleotides: TGTGCCAGTAGTATTGAGCCCCTTAGGAGGAATGAGCAGTTCTTC. It encodes CASSIEPLRRNEQFF.

V gene TRBV6-5 combines with J gene TRBJ1-5, with 8 bases that match TRBD1. With V trimmed by 8 bases and J by 6 bases, 9 bases remained unmatched. CDR3 length equals 14 residues. Germline CDR1 and CDR2: MNHEY and SVGAGI. The CDR3 here is CASLNRGAGQPQHF. In DNA, the CDR3 is TGTGCCAGCCTCAACAGGGGGGCAGGTCAGCCCCAGCATTTT.

This clone was seen more than once but under ten times. This chain links TRBV28 with TRBJ2-7; weak D call: TRBD1 (6 bases). V lost 2 bases to trimming and J lost 2 bases, with 13 bases between them. Germline assignment: CDR1 MDHEN and CDR2 SYDVKM. The length of the CDR3 is 15 residues. The CDR3 loop is CASSLTGTGTYEQYF. CDR3 in DNA: TGTGCCAGCAGTTTAACAGGGACGGGGACCTACGAGCAGTACTTC.

V and J are TRBV18 and TRBJ1-5, with a tentative D call TRBD1 (5 bases). This CDR3 comprises 15 residues. Germline V lookup: CDR1 KGHSH, CDR2 LQKENI. Trimming removed 2 bases at V and 4 bases at J, with 12 bases between. The CDR3 is CASSPSSAGNQPQHF. CDR3 coding DNA: TGTGCCAGCTCACCAAGTTCGGCAGGGAATCAGCCCCAGCATTTT. The variable domain in full, completed from reference TRBV18 and TRBJ1-5, reads NAGVMQNPRHLVRRRGQEARLRCSPMKGHSHVYWYRQLPEEGLKFMVYLQKENIIDESGMPKERFSAEFPKEGPSILRIQQVVRGDSAAYFCASSPSSAGNQPQHFGDGTRLSIL.

The CDR3 DNA sequence: TGTGCCATCAGTGTGGCAGGGGCGGGTCAGCCCCAGCATTTT. Its protein product is CAISVAGAGQPQHF. The V and J genes are TRBV10-3 and TRBJ1-5, with a possible D match to TRBD1 (6 bases). There are 14 residues in the CDR3. V lost 4 bases and J 6 bases, leaving 13 bases between the germline ends. Germline assignment: CDR1 ENHRY and CDR2 SYGVKD.

The chain employs TRBV18 and TRBJ1-4; 8 bases align to TRBD1. With 6 bases clipped from V and 3 bases from J, the junction kept 3 bases outside the gene matches. In germline, CDR1 is KGHSH, CDR2 LQKENI. The CDR3 has 14 residues. The CDR3 bases are TGTGCCAGCTCGCGACAGGGGTCTAATGAAAAACTGTTTTTT. Translating it yields CASSRQGSNEKLFF.

The gene calls are TRBV11-2 and TRBJ1-1; D is undetermined. This CDR3 is built from 15 residues. Trimming removed 5 bases from V and 7 bases from J, with 20 bases in between. CDR1 is SGHAT, CDR2 FQNNGV, per germline. CDR3 sequence: CASSPAVHGDIEAFF. DNA of the CDR3: TGTGCCAGCAGCCCCGCCGTGCACGGTGATATTGAAGCTTTCTTT.

The chain carries TRBV6-5 and TRBJ2-7; TRBD1 matches at 9 bases. V lost 5 bases to trimming and J lost 5 bases; unmatched junction nucleotides: 7. This CDR3 spans 14 amino acids. Germline V gene lookup returns CDR1 MNHEY and CDR2 SVGAGI. The CDR3 sequence is CASSPGQGSNEQYF. The CDR3 DNA follows: TGTGCCAGCAGTCCGGGACAGGGTTCCAACGAGCAGTACTTC.